Listed below are T cell receptor beta chains from one sample, sequenced in a study of shared clonotypes between healthy human individuals. Generated by immunoSEQ multiplex PCR, the TCRdb table keeps only in-frame clones and is missing some. The table has around 510,000 clones, roughly 95% seen once. The source material was naive CD4+ T cells sorted from blood. The receptors stem from a woman in her thirties in good health. Both conserved end residues are part of each CDR3. Each record gives: D gene, J gene, V gene, clone size, CDR3 protein, CDR3 DNA. D genes are given only for firm matches. Some rows mark clone size as missing; the rest say once, few, many or name a class of expanded clone.

- | TRBJ1-1 | TRBV11-2 | - | CASSLRESLEAFF | TGTGCCAGCAGCTTACGGGAGAGCTTGGAAGCTTTCTTT
- | TRBJ1-2 | TRBV7-6 | - | CASSLEGFDGYTF | TGTGCCAGCAGCTTAGAGGGCTTTGATGGCTACACCTTC
- | TRBJ2-7 | TRBV19 | once | CASSGAGAQYF | TGTGCCAGTAGCGGGGCCGGAGCGCAGTACTTC
TRBD2 | TRBJ2-2 | TRBV6-6 | once | CASSSTSGGGGELFF | TGTGCCAGCAGCTCGACTAGCGGTGGGGGCGGGGAGCTGTTTTTT
- | TRBJ2-4 | TRBV5-1 | - | CASSLAGGQNIQYF | TGCGCCAGCAGCTTGGCCGGGGGGCAAAACATTCAGTACTTC
- | TRBJ2-5 | TRBV18 | - | CASSPTGEETQYF | TGTGCCAGCTCACCAACCGGGGAAGAGACCCAGTACTTC
- | TRBJ1-1 | TRBV5-6 | - | CASSRFRAENTEAFF | TGTGCCAGCAGCAGATTCAGGGCGGAGAACACTGAAGCTTTCTTT
- | TRBJ2-4 | TRBV12-1 | - | CASNGPTGGKNIQYF | TGTGCCAGCAACGGGCCCACAGGGGGCAAAAACATTCAGTACTTC
- | TRBJ2-5 | TRBV5-6 | - | CASTDQGGETQYF | TGTGCCAGCACAGACCAGGGGGGAGAGACCCAGTACTTC
- | TRBJ2-7 | TRBV19 | - | CASQSPGFGQYF | TGTGCCAGCCAAAGCCCGGGATTCGGGCAGTACTTC
TRBD1 | TRBJ2-7 | TRBV13 | - | CASSQGAHYEQYF | TGTGCCAGCAGCCAGGGGGCCCACTACGAGCAGTACTTC
- | TRBJ2-2 | TRBV19 | - | CASSTPGFTGPGELFF | TGTGCCAGTAGTACGCCAGGCTTCACAGGGCCCGGGGAGCTGTTTTTT
TRBD1 | TRBJ1-1 | TRBV9 | once | CASSALRQGRLAFF | TGTGCCAGCAGCGCACTTAGACAGGGAAGATTAGCTTTCTTT
TRBD1 | TRBJ2-2 | TRBV7-8 | once | CASSLGQGTGELFF | TGTGCCAGCAGCTTAGGACAGGGCACCGGGGAGCTGTTTTTT
- | TRBJ1-5 | TRBV11-2 | - | CASSLDEGVNQPQHF | TGTGCCAGCAGCTTAGATGAGGGCGTCAATCAGCCCCAGCATTTT
- | TRBJ2-2 | TRBV29-1 | - | CSAERGSNTGELFF | TGCAGCGCCGAGAGGGGGTCGAACACCGGGGAGCTGTTTTTT
- | TRBJ2-1 | TRBV7-9 | - | CASSLTDGHNEQFF | TGTGCCAGCAGCTTAACGGACGGTCACAATGAGCAGTTCTTC
- | TRBJ2-1 | TRBV19 | - | CASSTPGPTYNEQFF | TGTGCCAGTAGTACTCCGGGACCCACCTACAATGAGCAGTTCTTC
TRBD2 | TRBJ2-7 | TRBV2 | - | CASKPRGRTYEQYF | TGTGCCAGCAAACCCCGCGGGAGAACGTACGAGCAGTACTTC
- | TRBJ1-2 | TRBV18 | - | CASSILGGANYGYTF | TGTGCCAGCTCAATCCTCGGCGGAGCTAACTATGGCTACACCTTC
- | TRBJ1-2 | TRBV19 | - | CASSNLDYGYTF | TGTGCCAGTAGTAACTTGGACTATGGCTACACCTTC
- | TRBJ1-2 | TRBV7-8 | - | CASRGQDDKGGDRDYYGYTF | TGTGCCAGCAGGGGACAAGACGACAAGGGAGGCGACAGAGATTACTATGGCTACACCTTC
- | TRBJ1-5 | TRBV7-8 | - | CASSLAGMGNQPQHF | TGTGCCAGCAGCTTAGCAGGTATGGGCAATCAGCCCCAGCATTTT
- | TRBJ2-1 | TRBV7-2 | - | CASSLDGRYYNEQFF | TGTGCCAGCAGCTTGGACGGGAGATACTACAATGAGCAGTTCTTC
- | TRBJ2-6 | TRBV27 | - | CASSPMPGRETGANVLTF | TGTGCCAGCAGTCCGATGCCGGGAAGAGAAACAGGGGCCAACGTCCTGACTTTC
- | TRBJ2-7 | TRBV6-1 | once | CASTEPGTYSYEQYF | TGTGCCAGCACCGAGCCCGGGACTTACTCCTACGAGCAGTACTTC
- | TRBJ2-7 | TRBV6-1 | - | CASSPASSYEQYF | TGTGCCAGCAGTCCGGCTAGTTCCTACGAGCAGTACTTC
- | TRBJ1-1 | TRBV7-6 | - | CASSPYGDGHVEGLLLAFF | TGTGCCAGCAGCCCTTATGGGGACGGACATGTTGAGGGACTTCTGCTTGCTTTCTTT
- | TRBJ1-6 | TRBV6-6 | - | CASRPQGHSPLHF | TGTGCCAGCAGGCCTCAGGGGCATTCACCCCTCCACTTT
TRBD2 | TRBJ2-7 | TRBV7-2 | - | CASSFGGRGYEQYF | TGTGCCAGCAGCTTTGGCGGGAGGGGGTACGAGCAGTACTTC
- | TRBJ2-1 | TRBV7-8 | - | CASRHSSTTTYNEQFF | TGTGCCAGCAGACATAGCTCGACTACGACCTACAATGAGCAGTTCTTC
TRBD1 | TRBJ2-7 | TRBV5-6 | - | CASSLGRDSSQYF | TGTGCCAGCAGCTTAGGACGGGACAGTTCACAGTACTTC
- | TRBJ2-5 | TRBV2 | - | CASSSRMGETQYF | TGTGCCAGCAGTTCCAGGATGGGGGAGACCCAGTACTTC
- | TRBJ2-5 | TRBV10-3 | - | CAISASLTTGQETQYF | TGTGCCATCAGTGCTAGTCTCACGACGGGTCAAGAGACCCAGTACTTC
TRBD1 | TRBJ1-4 | TRBV18 | - | CASSPTGTGEREKLFF | TGTGCCAGCTCACCAACCGGGACAGGGGAAAGAGAAAAACTGTTTTTT
- | TRBJ1-5 | TRBV28 | few | CASSTSLVAQHF | TGTGCCAGCAGTACATCCCTGGTGGCCCAGCATTTT
TRBD2 | TRBJ2-7 | TRBV6-5 | - | CAAGGTGGYEQYF | TGTGCCGCGGGGGGGACGGGAGGCTACGAGCAGTACTTC
TRBD1 | TRBJ1-5 | TRBV28 | - | CASGGTGVRNQPQHF | TGTGCCAGCGGGGGGACAGGGGTTCGGAATCAGCCCCAGCATTTT
TRBD2 | TRBJ2-5 | TRBV6-6 | - | CASSVAGGPETQYF | TGTGCCAGCAGTGTAGCGGGAGGCCCAGAGACCCAGTACTTC
- | TRBJ1-1 | TRBV5-1 | - | CASSGGTNTEAFF | TGCGCCAGCAGCGGAGGAACGAACACTGAAGCTTTCTTT
- | TRBJ1-6 | TRBV30 | - | CAWSVLGTYNSPLHF | TGTGCCTGGAGTGTATTAGGGACCTATAATTCACCCCTCCACTTT
TRBD2 | TRBJ2-5 | TRBV15 | - | CATSRVRTSGGQETQYF | TGTGCCACCAGCAGAGTTAGGACTAGCGGGGGGCAAGAGACCCAGTACTTC
TRBD1 | TRBJ2-7 | TRBV7-2 | - | CASSRDRVFEQYF | TGTGCCAGCAGTCGGGACAGGGTGTTCGAGCAGTACTTC
- | TRBJ1-5 | TRBV21-1 | - | CASSIYFQPQHF | TGTGCCAGCAGCATCTATTTTCAGCCCCAGCATTTT
TRBD2 | TRBJ2-1 | TRBV6-1 | - | CASSEAMYGLAAYNEQFF | TGTGCCAGCAGTGAAGCAATGTATGGGCTAGCGGCCTACAATGAGCAGTTCTTC
TRBD1 | TRBJ2-1 | TRBV11-3 | few | CASSSGTGVYNEQFF | TGTGCCAGCAGCTCCGGGACAGGGGTCTACAATGAGCAGTTCTTC
- | TRBJ1-1 | TRBV19 | - | CASSITDSEAFF | TGTGCCAGTAGTATCACAGATTCTGAAGCTTTCTTT
TRBD2 | TRBJ2-5 | TRBV13 | - | CASSFRGLAGDQETQYF | TGTGCCAGCAGCTTTCGTGGACTAGCGGGAGACCAAGAGACCCAGTACTTC